This T cell receptor beta chain was obtained from a study of T cell responses to AZD1222 COVID-19 vaccine. At the level of the study: Samples with a second dose at about 4 or about 12 weeks were pooled together.

This clone was observed a single time. Its antigen is unidentified. TCRdb's copy holds only in-frame clones and misses some; the assay was immunoSEQ multiplex PCR. The sample carries 150,000 to 200,000 clones, more than 80% recorded once. From germline, CDR1 is SQVTM and CDR2 ANQGSEA. The length of the CDR3 is 15 residues. With 3 bases removed from V and 5 bases from J, the gap between germline ends came to 19 bases. Study-wide points: White British people made up most donors, females outnumbered males, and clonal diversity was possibly underestimated.

The origin of this receptor is an adult in good health. Here the sequenced sample was peripheral blood, taken on day 0 of AZD1222 vaccination. This chain uses TRBV29-1 with TRBJ1-1; perhaps TRBD1 as D (6 bases). CDR3: CSVDVRGMRRTEAFF. The CDR3 DNA reads TGCAGCGTTGATGTCAGGGGTATGAGGAGAACTGAAGCTTTCTTT.